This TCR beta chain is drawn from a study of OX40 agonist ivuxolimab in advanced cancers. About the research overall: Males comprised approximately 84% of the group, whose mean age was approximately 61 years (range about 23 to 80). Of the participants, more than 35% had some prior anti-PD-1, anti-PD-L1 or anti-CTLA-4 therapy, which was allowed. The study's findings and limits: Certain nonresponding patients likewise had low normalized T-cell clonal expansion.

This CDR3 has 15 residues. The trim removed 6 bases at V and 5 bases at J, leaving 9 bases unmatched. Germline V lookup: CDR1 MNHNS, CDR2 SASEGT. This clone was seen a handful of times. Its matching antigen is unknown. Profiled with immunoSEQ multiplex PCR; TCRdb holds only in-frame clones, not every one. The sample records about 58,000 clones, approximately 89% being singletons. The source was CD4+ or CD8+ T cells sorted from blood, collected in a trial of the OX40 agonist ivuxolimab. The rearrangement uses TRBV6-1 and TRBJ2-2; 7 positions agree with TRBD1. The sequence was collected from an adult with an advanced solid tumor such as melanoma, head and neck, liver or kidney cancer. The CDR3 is CASRGEGAGTGELFF. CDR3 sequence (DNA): TGTGCCAGCAGGGGAGAGGGGGCAGGAACCGGGGAGCTGTTTTTT.